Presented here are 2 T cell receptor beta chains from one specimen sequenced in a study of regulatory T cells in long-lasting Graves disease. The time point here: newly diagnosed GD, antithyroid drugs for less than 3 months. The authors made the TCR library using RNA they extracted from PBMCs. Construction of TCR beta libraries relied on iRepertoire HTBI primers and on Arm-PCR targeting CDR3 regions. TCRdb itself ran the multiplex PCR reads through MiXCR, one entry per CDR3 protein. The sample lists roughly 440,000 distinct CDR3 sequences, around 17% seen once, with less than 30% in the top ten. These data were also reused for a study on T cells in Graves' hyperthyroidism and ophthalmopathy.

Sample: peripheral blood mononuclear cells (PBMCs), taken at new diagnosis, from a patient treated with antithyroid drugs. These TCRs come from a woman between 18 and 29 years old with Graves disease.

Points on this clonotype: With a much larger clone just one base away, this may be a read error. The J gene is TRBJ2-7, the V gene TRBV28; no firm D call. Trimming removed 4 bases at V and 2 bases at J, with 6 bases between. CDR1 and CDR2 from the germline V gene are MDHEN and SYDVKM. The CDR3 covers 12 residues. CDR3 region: CASSWNTYEQYF. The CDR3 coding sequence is TGTGCCAGCAGTTGGAACACCTACGAGCAGTACTTC.

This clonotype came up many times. The CDR3 loop is CASSLTSPETQYF. For the CDR3, the DNA is TGTGCCAGCAGTCTGACCAGCCCGGAGACCCAGTACTTC. The V gene is TRBV28, the J gene TRBJ2-5; D not resolved. V was trimmed by 5 bases and J by 5 bases, leaving 12 bases between them. CDR1 MDHEN and CDR2 SYDVKM come from the germline V gene. The CDR3 totals 13 residues.